These T cell receptor beta chains were read from a single sample in a study of PD-1 blockade in classical Hodgkin lymphoma. Data came from immunoSEQ multiplex PCR; TCRdb stores just in-frame clones and leaves some out. Among about 94,000 clones, roughly 87% were seen once, and the ten largest hold 9.5% to 12%. Sequences were derived from peripheral blood mononuclear cells (PBMCs), sampled before the second cycle of nivolumab. Receptor source: a human donor with classical Hodgkin lymphoma. Both conserved end residues are part of each CDR3. A D gene is named only where the DNA matches it firmly. Clone size appears in some rows only: once, few, many, or a class for an expanded clone.

. | TRBJ2-7 | TRBV19 | TRBD1 | TGTGCCAGTAGTAGCTGGACAGGGAGCGAGCAGTACTTC | CASSSWTGSEQYF
. | TRBJ2-3 | TRBV5-1 | . | TGCGCCAGCAGCGGGACCACAGATACGCAGTATTTT | CASSGTTDTQYF
. | TRBJ1-2 | TRBV30 | . | TGTGCCTGGAGTCTCCTACCGAGGTTGGGCTACACCTTC | CAWSLLPRLGYTF
. | TRBJ2-7 | TRBV11-2 | . | TGTGCCAGCAGCTTATTTCCGGGGCGGACGGCCGAGCAGTACTTC | CASSLFPGRTAEQYF
few | TRBJ1-5 | TRBV19 | . | TGTGCCAGTAGTATATCGGGCAGCAATCAGCCCCAGCATTTT | CASSISGSNQPQHF
. | TRBJ1-5 | TRBV11-2 | . | TGTGCCAGCAGCGCGGGTCCCAATCAGCCCCAGCATTTT | CASSAGPNQPQHF
. | TRBJ2-5 | TRBV4-2 | TRBD1 | TGTGCCAGCAGCCAAGAGTGGGACAGGAACCAAGAGACCCAGTACTTC | CASSQEWDRNQETQYF
few | TRBJ2-1 | TRBV7-9 | TRBD2 | TGTGCCAGCAGCCCGCCTCCTCGACTAGCGGGAGTCGCCTACAATGAGCAGTTCTTC | CASSPPPRLAGVAYNEQFF
once | TRBJ2-3 | TRBV7-6 | . | TGTGCCAGCAGCTCCCTCACAGATACGCAGTATTTT | CASSSLTDTQYF
. | TRBJ2-7 | TRBV27 | . | TGTGCCAGCAGTTTACAAGGTGCCTACGAGCAGTACTTC | CASSLQGAYEQYF
. | TRBJ2-1 | TRBV5-4 | . | TGTGCCAGCAGCTTGGGAGGCGGAACCTACAATGAGCAGTTCTTC | CASSLGGGTYNEQFF
. | TRBJ2-2 | TRBV2 | TRBD2 | TGTGCCAGCAGTGAAGGTTCGGGGGGGCTTCTTCCCGGGGAGCTGTTTTTT | CASSEGSGGLLPGELFF
. | TRBJ1-1 | TRBV11-2 | . | TGTGCCAGCAGCCCCCGGTCAGGCAACATGAACACTGAAGCTTTCTTT | CASSPRSGNMNTEAFF
. | TRBJ2-7 | TRBV6-5 | . | TGTGCCAGCAGTTACTCGGCAGGGGTGTACTACGAGCAGTACTTC | CASSYSAGVYYEQYF
. | TRBJ1-3 | TRBV5-1 | . | TGCGCCAGCAGGAGCCACTCCGGAAACACCATACCATATTTT | CASRSHSGNTIPYF
. | TRBJ2-7 | TRBV5-1 | . | TGCGCCAGCAGCATCGGACTTGGGTCCTACGAGCAGTACTTC | CASSIGLGSYEQYF
. | TRBJ2-2 | TRBV25-1 | . | TGTGCCAGCAGTGAGCGGGCCCACACCGGGGAGCTGTTTTTT | CASSERAHTGELFF
. | TRBJ1-4 | TRBV2 | . | TGTGCCAGCAGGGATACAGGGTCTTTCGAAAAACTGTTTTTT | CASRDTGSFEKLFF
. | TRBJ2-3 | TRBV7-8 | TRBD2 | TGTGCCAGCAGCTCCGAGGTAGCTAGCGGGAGCCCTAGCACAGATACGCAGTATTTT | CASSSEVASGSPSTDTQYF
. | TRBJ2-1 | TRBV27 | . | TGTGCCAGCAGTTTATCTGGGTTGACCTACAATGAGCAGTTCTTC | CASSLSGLTYNEQFF
. | TRBJ1-2 | TRBV5-1 | TRBD1 | TGCGCCAGCAGCTTGGGACAGGGGGCGAATGGCTACACCTTC | CASSLGQGANGYTF
. | TRBJ1-1 | TRBV9 | . | TGTGCCAGCAGCCAAAACAGAGAAACGGGGATGAACACTGAAGCTTTCTTT | CASSQNRETGMNTEAFF
. | TRBJ2-7 | TRBV5-5 | . | TGTGCCAGCACCATGTTCAGGGGCCCCTACGAGCAGTACTTC | CASTMFRGPYEQYF
. | TRBJ1-2 | TRBV5-1 | . | TGCGCCAGCTCCCTAGGGACGGAGGACTATGGCTACACCTTC | CASSLGTEDYGYTF
. | TRBJ2-5 | TRBV12-5 | TRBD2 | TGTGCTAGTGGCGACAGCGGGAGGGGGGGGACCCAGTACTTC | CASGDSGRGGTQYF
. | TRBJ2-3 | TRBV6-5 | . | TGTGCCAGCAGTTACTCCGTTTGGGCAGATACGCAGTATTTT | CASSYSVWADTQYF
. | TRBJ2-5 | TRBV5-1 | TRBD2 | TGCGCCAGCAGCGTGGGACTAGCGGGGAACTTTGAGACCCAGTACTTC | CASSVGLAGNFETQYF
. | TRBJ2-1 | TRBV7-9 | TRBD2 | TGTGCCAGCAGCCTCGCGCGCGGGAGGACCAATGAGCAGTTCTTC | CASSLARGRTNEQFF
. | TRBJ2-7 | TRBV7-9 | . | TGTGCCAGCAGCTTGCCGACAGCCCTCTCCTCCGAGCAGTACTTC | CASSLPTALSSEQYF
. | TRBJ1-1 | TRBV28 | . | TGTGCCAGCAGTTTAATAGGGGGCACTGAAGCTTTCTTT | CASSLIGGTEAFF
. | TRBJ2-4 | TRBV27 | . | TGTGCCAGCAGTTCTAGGAGACTGCCGAGGAACATTCAGTACTTC | CASSSRRLPRNIQYF
. | TRBJ2-5 | TRBV10-3 | TRBD2 | TGTGCCATCAGCGGACTAGCGGGAGGGACCCAAGAGACCCAGTACTTC | CAISGLAGGTQETQYF
once | TRBJ1-4 | TRBV7-2 | . | TGTGCCAGCAGCTTAGCGGGGGAGGGTAATGAAAAACTGTTTTTT | CASSLAGEGNEKLFF
. | TRBJ1-4 | TRBV6-1 | . | TGTGCCAGCAGTGGACAGGCCCTAAAACTGTTTTTT | CASSGQALKLFF
. | TRBJ2-7 | TRBV30 | TRBD2 | TGTGCCTGGAGCCCCACCATAGCGGGGTACTCCTACGAGCAGTACTTC | CAWSPTIAGYSYEQYF
. | TRBJ2-1 | TRBV19 | . | TGTGCCAGTAGTATATTTAGCCGGGGGAATGAGCAGTTCTTC | CASSIFSRGNEQFF
. | TRBJ1-1 | TRBV6-1 | . | TGTGCCAGCAGCCTCTTTTCTGGGCAGGGCTCTGAAGCTTTCTTT | CASSLFSGQGSEAFF
. | TRBJ2-7 | TRBV6-5 | TRBD1 | TGTGCCAGCAGCTGGGGACAGGTCAACGAGCAGTACTTC | CASSWGQVNEQYF
. | TRBJ2-7 | TRBV5-1 | TRBD2 | TGCGCCAGCACTAACAGGGGACCGCTTATCCTAGCGGGGGGCTACGAGCAGTACTTC | CASTNRGPLILAGGYEQYF
. | TRBJ2-2 | TRBV10-2 | . | TGCGCCAGCAGTGAGAGACTATATAACACCGGGGAGCTGTTTTTT | CASSERLYNTGELFF
. | TRBJ1-4 | TRBV4-1 | . | TGCGCCAGCAGCCACCGACAGGTCCTTAATGAAAAACTGTTTTTT | CASSHRQVLNEKLFF
. | TRBJ2-7 | TRBV27 | . | TGTGCCAGCAGTACCTCGATGAGATCCGAGCAGTACTTC | CASSTSMRSEQYF
. | TRBJ2-1 | TRBV7-9 | . | TGTGCCAGCAGCTTAGGGAACAATGAGCAGTTCTTC | CASSLGNNEQFF
. | TRBJ2-7 | TRBV19 | . | TGTGCCAGTGGGGGGTCAGGGGGCTACGAGCAGTACTTC | CASGGSGGYEQYF
. | TRBJ1-1 | TRBV12-2 | . | TGTGCAAGTCGCTTAGAACGGTTGGGGGAAGACACTGAAGCTTTCTTT | CASRLERLGEDTEAFF
. | TRBJ2-7 | TRBV27 | TRBD2 | TGTGCCAGCAGTTTCTCCCGCGGGACTAGCGGCTACGAGCAGTACTTC | CASSFSRGTSGYEQYF
once | TRBJ2-3 | TRBV5-8 | TRBD2 | TGTGCCAGCAGCATCCTAACGGGGGGGCCGACAGATACGCAGTATTTT | CASSILTGGPTDTQYF
. | TRBJ2-3 | TRBV29-1 | TRBD2 | TGCAGCGTCTTGGGACTAGCGACAGATACGCAGTATTTT | CSVLGLATDTQYF
once | TRBJ1-2 | TRBV4-2 | . | TGTGCCAGCAGCCAAGACCCCACAGGGAACTATGGCTACACCTTC | CASSQDPTGNYGYTF
. | TRBJ2-3 | TRBV15 | TRBD1 | TGTGCCACCAGCAGCTTAACAGGGACAGGGGGCCCAGATACGCAGTATTTT | CATSSLTGTGGPDTQYF
. | TRBJ2-7 | TRBV25-1 | . | TGTGCCAGCAGTGAATGGGGGTCTTCGTACGAGCAGTACTTC | CASSEWGSSYEQYF
. | TRBJ2-2 | TRBV18 | . | TGTGCCAGCTCACCACCGCTAGGGGAGCTGTTTTTT | CASSPPLGELFF
. | TRBJ1-5 | TRBV13 | . | TGTGCCAGCAGCTTTGAACCAGGGCGGCATAGCAATCAGCCCCAGCATTTT | CASSFEPGRHSNQPQHF
few | TRBJ2-2 | TRBV5-1 | TRBD2 | TGCGCCAGCAGCTGGGAGGCGGGAGCTAACGGGGAGCTGTTTTTT | CASSWEAGANGELFF
. | TRBJ1-1 | TRBV7-8 | . | TGTGCCAGCAGCTTGGGTGTGGTAAACACTGAAGCTTTCTTT | CASSLGVVNTEAFF
few | TRBJ1-1 | TRBV10-3 | . | TGTGCCACCGCGACACCCAACACTGAAGCTTTCTTT | CATATPNTEAFF
. | TRBJ1-1 | TRBV5-1 | . | TGCGCCAGCAGCTTGTTCTCCCGGGCGGACACTGAAGCTTTCTTT | CASSLFSRADTEAFF
. | TRBJ2-3 | TRBV19 | . | TGTGCCAGTAAGGGTTGGGTTGCAGATACGCAGTATTTT | CASKGWVADTQYF
. | TRBJ2-5 | TRBV15 | TRBD1 | TGTGCCACCAGCAGCGACAGGGACAGCAGGGCCCAGTACTTC | CATSSDRDSRAQYF